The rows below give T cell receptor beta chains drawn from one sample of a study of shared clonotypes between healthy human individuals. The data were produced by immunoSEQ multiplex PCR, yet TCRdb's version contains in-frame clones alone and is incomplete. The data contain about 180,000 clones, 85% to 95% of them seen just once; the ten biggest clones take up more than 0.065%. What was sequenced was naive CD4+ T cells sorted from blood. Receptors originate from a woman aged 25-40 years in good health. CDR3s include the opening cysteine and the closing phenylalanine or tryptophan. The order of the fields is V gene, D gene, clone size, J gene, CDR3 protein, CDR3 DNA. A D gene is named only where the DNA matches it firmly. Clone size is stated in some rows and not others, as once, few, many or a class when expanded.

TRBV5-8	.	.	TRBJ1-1	CASSFTEGRVAEAFF	TGTGCCAGCAGCTTCACGGAGGGGAGGGTCGCTGAAGCTTTCTTT
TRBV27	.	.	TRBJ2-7	CASGPGPSYEQYF	TGTGCCAGCGGTCCGGGACCTAGCTACGAGCAGTACTTC
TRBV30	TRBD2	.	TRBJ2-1	CAWSVRSGRAGEQFF	TGTGCCTGGAGTGTACGAAGCGGGAGGGCCGGTGAGCAGTTCTTC
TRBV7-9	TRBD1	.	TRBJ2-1	CASSPRGTGMYNEQFF	TGTGCCAGCAGCCCGCGAGGGACAGGGATGTACAATGAGCAGTTCTTC
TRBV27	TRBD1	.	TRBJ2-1	CASTVTRTGGYEQFF	TGTGCCAGCACCGTAACTCGGACAGGGGGCTATGAGCAGTTCTTC
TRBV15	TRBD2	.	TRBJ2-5	CATSRNSGTRHETQYF	TGTGCCACCAGCCGCAATAGCGGGACCCGCCACGAGACCCAGTACTTC
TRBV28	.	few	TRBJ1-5	CASSPYGVGQPQHF	TGTGCCAGCAGTCCCTATGGGGTTGGTCAGCCCCAGCATTTT
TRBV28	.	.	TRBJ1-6	CASSLKGRQLHF	TGTGCCAGCAGTTTAAAGGGACGCCAACTCCACTTT
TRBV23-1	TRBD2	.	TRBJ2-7	CASSPKTSGSSYEQYF	TGCGCCAGCAGCCCAAAGACTAGCGGGAGCTCCTACGAGCAGTACTTC
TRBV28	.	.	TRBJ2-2	CASSQDEGGKTGELFF	TGTGCCAGCAGTCAGGATGAGGGCGGGAAGACCGGGGAGCTGTTTTTT
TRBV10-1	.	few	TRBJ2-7	CASSGQAPYEQYF	TGCGCCAGCAGTGGACAGGCCCCCTACGAGCAGTACTTC
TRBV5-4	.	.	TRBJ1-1	CASSYPGQRSLNTEAFF	TGTGCCAGCAGTTATCCGGGACAACGAAGCTTGAACACTGAAGCTTTCTTT
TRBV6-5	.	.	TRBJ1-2	CASSYAIAGGGGYTF	TGTGCCAGCAGTTACGCGATAGCTGGGGGCGGGGGCTACACCTTC
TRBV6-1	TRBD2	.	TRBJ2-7	CASSEATGGPYEQYF	TGTGCCAGCAGTGAAGCGACGGGAGGGCCTTACGAGCAGTACTTC
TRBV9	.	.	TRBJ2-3	CASSVTSNTDTQYF	TGTGCCAGCAGCGTTACTAGCAACACAGATACGCAGTATTTT
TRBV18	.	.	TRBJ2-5	CASSPYTGPQETQYF	TGTGCCAGCTCACCATACACAGGGCCCCAAGAGACCCAGTACTTC
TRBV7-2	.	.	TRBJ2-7	CASSLNGGRRAYEQYF	TGTGCCAGCAGCTTAAACGGAGGGCGCCGGGCCTACGAGCAGTACTTC
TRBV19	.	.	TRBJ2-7	CASRDTGPGSYEQYF	TGTGCCAGTAGAGATACAGGGCCGGGGTCCTACGAGCAGTACTTC
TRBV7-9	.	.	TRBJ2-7	CASSDPGQVYEQYF	TGTGCCAGCAGCGACCCGGGACAAGTCTACGAGCAGTACTTC
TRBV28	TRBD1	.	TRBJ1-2	CATREWTGTYGYTF	TGTGCCACTCGTGAATGGACAGGGACCTATGGCTACACCTTC
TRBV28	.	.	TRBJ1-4	CASSPGTFLSTNEKLFF	TGTGCCAGCAGTCCCGGGACTTTCCTCTCAACTAATGAAAAACTGTTTTTT
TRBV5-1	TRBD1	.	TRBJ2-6	CASSPSGTVAKSGANVLTF	TGCGCCAGCAGCCCATCCGGGACAGTGGCTAAATCTGGGGCCAACGTCCTGACTTTC
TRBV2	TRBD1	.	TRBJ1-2	CASRRDRGPINYGYTF	TGTGCCAGCAGACGGGACAGGGGGCCAATTAACTATGGCTACACCTTC
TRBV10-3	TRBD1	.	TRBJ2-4	CAIRPGQGDIQYF	TGTGCCATCAGACCGGGCCAGGGGGACATTCAGTACTTC
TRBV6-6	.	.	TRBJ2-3	CASSSTDTQYF	TGTGCCAGCAGTAGCACAGATACGCAGTATTTT
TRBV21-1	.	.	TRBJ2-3	CASSKDVRPLRDTDTQYF	TGTGCCAGCAGCAAAGATGTGAGACCCCTGCGTGACACAGATACGCAGTATTTT
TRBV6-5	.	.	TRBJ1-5	CASSTRLHSNQPQHF	TGTGCCAGCAGTACCCGACTTCATAGCAATCAGCCCCAGCATTTT
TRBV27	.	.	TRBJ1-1	CASSLSIRGGAFF	TGTGCCAGCAGTTTATCGATCAGGGGAGGGGCTTTCTTT
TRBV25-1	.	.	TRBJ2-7	CASRAMGENEQYF	TGTGCCAGCAGGGCCATGGGGGAGAACGAGCAGTACTTC
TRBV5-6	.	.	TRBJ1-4	CASSLGAGLREKLFF	TGTGCCAGCAGCTTGGGGGCAGGGTTACGGGAAAAACTGTTTTTT
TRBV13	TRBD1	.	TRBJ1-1	CASSSHRGRGTEAFF	TGTGCCAGCAGCTCACACAGGGGGCGGGGGACTGAAGCTTTCTTT
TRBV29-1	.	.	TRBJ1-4	CSVAQLRAANEKLFF	TGCAGCGTCGCACAGCTCCGGGCGGCTAATGAAAAACTGTTTTTT
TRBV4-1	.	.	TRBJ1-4	CASSPGSRRGELFF	TGCGCCAGCAGCCCGGGGAGCAGGAGGGGAGAACTGTTTTTT
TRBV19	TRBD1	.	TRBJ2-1	CASSQRTGTGAYNEQFF	TGTGCCAGTAGCCAAAGGACCGGGACAGGGGCTTACAATGAGCAGTTCTTC
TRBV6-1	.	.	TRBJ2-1	CALRGNNEQFF	TGTGCCCTTCGGGGGAACAATGAGCAGTTCTTC
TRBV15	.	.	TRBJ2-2	CATRRTRDTGELFF	TGTGCCACCAGGAGGACCCGGGACACCGGGGAGCTGTTTTTT
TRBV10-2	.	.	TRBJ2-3	CASRMEGGTDTQYF	TGCGCCAGCAGGATGGAGGGAGGCACAGATACGCAGTATTTT
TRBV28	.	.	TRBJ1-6	CASKAYPRRVINSPLHF	TGTGCCAGCAAAGCTTACCCAAGGCGGGTAATCAATTCACCCCTCCACTTT
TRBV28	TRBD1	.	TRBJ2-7	CASSFMGQISYEQYF	TGTGCCAGCAGTTTTATGGGACAGATCTCCTACGAGCAGTACTTC
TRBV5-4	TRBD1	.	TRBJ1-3	CASSLQGSGNTIYF	TGTGCCAGCAGCTTACAGGGGTCTGGAAACACCATATATTTT
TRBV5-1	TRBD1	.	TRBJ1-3	CASSLARDRGRNTIYF	TGCGCCAGCAGCTTGGCCAGGGACAGGGGAAGGAACACCATATATTTT
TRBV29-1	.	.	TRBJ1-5	CSVGGRDQPQHF	TGCAGCGTTGGGGGCCGAGATCAGCCCCAGCATTTT
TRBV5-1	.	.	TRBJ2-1	CASRSSSVTYNEQFF	TGCGCCAGCAGAAGTTCTAGCGTCACCTACAATGAGCAGTTCTTC
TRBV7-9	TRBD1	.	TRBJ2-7	CASSPSGTGPYEQYF	TGTGCCAGCAGCCCTTCCGGGACAGGGCCCTACGAGCAGTACTTC
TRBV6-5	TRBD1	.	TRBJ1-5	CASSSLDRGGNQPQHF	TGTGCCAGCAGTTCCCTGGACAGGGGAGGCAATCAGCCCCAGCATTTT
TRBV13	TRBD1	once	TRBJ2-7	CASSPRDRYYEQYF	TGTGCCAGCAGCCCCCGGGACAGATACTACGAGCAGTACTTC